A selection of T cell receptor beta chains follows, all from one sample in a study of blood T cell repertoires in COVID-19. The table came from immunoSEQ multiplex PCR; TCRdb's copy has only in-frame clones and leaves some out. The table shows around 40,000 clones, with approximately 88% occurring only once. What was sequenced was peripheral blood. These receptors came from a man aged 50 or older with active COVID-19. Each CDR3 is given with its conserved first and last residue. Each record gives: J gene, V gene, CDR3 protein.

>TRBJ2-6|TRBV5-1
CASRRTSGTGSGANVLTF
>TRBJ2-2|TRBV7-6
CASSLAEVANTGELFF
>TRBJ1-1|TRBV27
CASSLLPGTEAFF
>TRBJ1-1|TRBV12-3/TRBV12-4
CASSLGVHTEAFF
>TRBJ2-7|TRBV7-3
CASSEAGGLAEQYF
>TRBJ1-2|TRBV9
CASSVEGQGGYGYTF
>TRBJ2-3|TRBV6-2/TRBV6-3
CASSYPTLLAGLTDTQYF
>TRBJ2-6|TRBV7-9
CASSRPTGGSGANVLTF
>TRBJ2-2|TRBV3-1/TRBV3-2
CASTPGGLNTGELFF
>TRBJ1-2|TRBV28
CASSLRAGPSLYGYTF
>TRBJ2-2|TRBV19
CASSISRVDTGELFF
>TRBJ2-2|TRBV7-2
CASSPGSSTGELFF
>TRBJ1-4|TRBV12-3/TRBV12-4
CASRQYRGQLAF
>TRBJ2-1|TRBV7-9
CASSYSPSEQFF
>TRBJ2-2|TRBV6-2/TRBV6-3
CASSSEGWGTGELFF
>TRBJ2-6|TRBV28
CASSTWGSSGANVLTF
>TRBJ2-6|TRBV3-1/TRBV3-2
CASSSRASGANVLTF
>TRBJ2-1|TRBV5-1
CASSLVGLLASSYNEQFF
>TRBJ2-1|TRBV7-2
CASSLVGGRGYNEQFF
>TRBJ2-7|TRBV3-1/TRBV3-2
CASSLRLEYEQYF
>TRBJ2-1|TRBV4-3
CASSQEATSSYNEQFF
>TRBJ2-5|TRBV20-1
CSASVGREGQETQYF
>TRBJ2-3|TRBV2
CASSGGPGGTDTQYF
>TRBJ2-5|TRBV12-3/TRBV12-4
CASSTDYQETQYF
>TRBJ2-3|TRBV10-3
CAISGDTGGVADTQYF
>TRBJ2-3|TRBV7-9
CASSLTSVTDTQYF
>TRBJ2-7|TRBV11-2
CASSLGGRASSYEQYF
>TRBJ1-1|TRBV27
CASSLSPPGINTEAFF
>TRBJ2-3|TRBV7-2
CASSLRTSGTDTQYF
>TRBJ1-1|TRBV4-1
CASSQGPGGTEAFF
>TRBJ1-6|TRBV7-2
CASSDRRTAGSPLHF
>TRBJ2-3|TRBV7-8
CASSSREKRSTDTQYF
>TRBJ2-7|TRBV11-2
CASRSSVYEQYF
>TRBJ2-3|TRBV15
CATSSRDRGLTSTDTQYF
>TRBJ1-2|TRBV27
CASSSDRGSNYGYTF
>TRBJ2-7|TRBV10-2
CASSEGAERSYEQYF
>TRBJ2-2|TRBV19
CASSGTVGTGELFF
>TRBJ2-7|TRBV10-2
CASSPGTSRASYEQYF
>TRBJ2-6|TRBV9
CASSVGRTRGVGANVLTF
>TRBJ1-5|TRBV28
CASTGGIGNQPQHF
>TRBJ2-7|TRBV6-6
CASRTGQGGYEQYF
>TRBJ2-6|TRBV19
CASSPTAGANVLTF
>TRBJ1-5|TRBV5-4
CASTLDGDKPQHF
>TRBJ1-2|TRBV6-6
CASSYHSQGNYGYTF
>TRBJ2-1|TRBV2
CASSEAREQFF
>TRBJ2-1|TRBV6-5
CASTSGFNEQFF
>TRBJ2-7|TRBV4-1
CASSQGGQGDYEQYF
>TRBJ2-1|TRBV19
CASSSAGRRSYNEQFF
>TRBJ2-1|TRBV28
CASSSSGMEQFF
>TRBJ1-1|TRBV28
CASSPGTVKAFF
>TRBJ2-4|TRBV3-1/TRBV3-2
CASSPGTGYKNIQYF
>TRBJ2-3|TRBV1
CTSSQAGGGSSLGTQYF
>TRBJ1-5|TRBV28
CASSRDSPALDQPQHF
>TRBJ2-7|TRBV5-1
CASSGRTGVYEQYF
>TRBJ2-5|TRBV18
CASSPTDRGQETQYF
>TRBJ2-5|TRBV28
CASSLPGTQETQYF
>TRBJ1-1|TRBV6-6
CAIINTRGNTEAFF
>TRBJ1-4|TRBV7-2
CASSSGGGANEKLFF